The subject of this entry is one TCR beta chain. The antigen is not known. These data are taken from a study of cytomegalovirus exposure and HLA in healthy donors. General study findings and limits: An apparent linkage of common viral pathogens to several of the most significant clusters emerged in a later analysis.

Germline-derived CDR1 and CDR2 are SGHRS and YFSETQ. V dropped 0 bases and J dropped 6; count of bases not matched to a gene: 0. The CDR3 runs 14 residues. The study ran its PCR with 60 Vbeta and 13 Jbeta primers. Assay: immunoSEQ multiplex PCR; the TCRdb copy retains only in-frame clones and omits some. Of 210,000 or so clones listed, approximately 84% were seen once; the top ten hold about 0.58%. V and J are TRBV5-1 and TRBJ2-3, with 11 bases lining up with TRBD2. This TCR was recovered from a woman aged 40-49 years in good health and CMV-seronegative. Sequencing was performed on PBMCs. CDR3 sequence (DNA): TGCGCCAGCAGCTTGGGGACTAGCGGGGATACGCAGTATTTT. Translation: CASSLGTSGDTQYF.